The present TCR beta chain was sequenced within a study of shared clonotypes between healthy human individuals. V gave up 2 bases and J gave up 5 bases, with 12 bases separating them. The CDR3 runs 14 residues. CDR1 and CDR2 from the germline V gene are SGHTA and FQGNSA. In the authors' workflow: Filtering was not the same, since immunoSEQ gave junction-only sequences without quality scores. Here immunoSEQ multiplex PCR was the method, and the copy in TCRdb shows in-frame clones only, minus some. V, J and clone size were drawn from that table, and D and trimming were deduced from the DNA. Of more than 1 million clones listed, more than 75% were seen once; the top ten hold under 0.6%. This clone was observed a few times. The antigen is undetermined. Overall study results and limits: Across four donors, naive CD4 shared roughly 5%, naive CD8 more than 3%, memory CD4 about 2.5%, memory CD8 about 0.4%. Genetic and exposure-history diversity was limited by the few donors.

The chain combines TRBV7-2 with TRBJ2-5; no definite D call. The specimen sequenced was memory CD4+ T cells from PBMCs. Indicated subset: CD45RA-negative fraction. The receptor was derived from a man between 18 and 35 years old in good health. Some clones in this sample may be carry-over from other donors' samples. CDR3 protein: CASSLNSRPETQYF. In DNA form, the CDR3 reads TGTGCCAGCAGCTTAAACTCCCGCCCGGAGACCCAGTACTTC.